This T cell receptor beta chain was captured by sequencing in a study of T-cell memory formation after mild COVID-19. Study context: Across donors, TCR clusters were largely donor specific.

This clonotype was recorded a few times. From the 5' RACE reads, TCRdb called clonotypes with MiXCR, one entry per CDR3 protein. The sample has roughly 89,000 distinct CDR3 sequences; about 15% are singletons. Trimming cost V 8 bases and J 11 bases, with 17 bases left between them. Germline loops: CDR1 SGDLS, CDR2 YYNGEE. CDR3 size: 13 residues. The TCR sequence derives from a man between 18 and 35 years old who had mild COVID-19 (a few samples of this study predate the infection). Cell type and time point are not known. The sequencing input was PBMCs or a T cell subset sorted from them (not recorded which). The chain couples TRBV9 to TRBJ1-6; perhaps TRBD1 as D (5 bases). CDR3 loop: CASAGRSSTPLHF. The CDR3 bases are TGTGCCAGTGCGGGGCGTTCTTCGACACCCCTCCACTTT. The whole variable domain, filled in from reference TRBV9 and TRBJ1-6, reads DSGVTQTPKHLITATGQRVTLRCSPRSGDLSVYWYQQSLDQGLQFLIQYYNGEERAKGNILERFSAQQFPDLHSELNLSSLELGDSALYFCASAGRSSTPLHFGNGTRLTVT.